The 30 T cell receptor beta chains given below trace back to one sample, sequenced in a study of memory CD4+ T cells and cytomegalovirus serostatus. Single viable CD3+CD4+CD8-CD45RO+ cells were sorted as the memory CD4+ T cells. Clones were read by immunoSEQ multiplex PCR, and TCRdb kept only the in-frame ones, dropping some. The sample has tens of thousands of clones; approximately 71% are singletons. Material: memory CD4+ T cells from blood. These receptors were collected from an adult in good health and CMV-seronegative.

The V gene is TRBV27, the J gene TRBJ1-2; D unclear. The CDR3 spans 14 residues. In germline, CDR1 is MNHEY, CDR2 SMNVEV (reference sequence). V was cut by 3 bases and J by 1 base, with 9 bases left in between. CDR3: CASSLAGNNYGYTF. CDR3 DNA: TGTGCCAGCAGTTTGGCTGGGAATAACTATGGCTACACCTTC.

This chain links TRBV10-2 with TRBJ2-1; TRBD2 aligns across 13 bases. The germline gives CDR1 WSHSY, CDR2 SAAADI. The V segment lost 4 bases and the J segment 7 bases; nucleotides outside the gene matches: 7. The CDR3 is 16 amino acids. The DNA for the CDR3 is TGCGCCAGCAGTGGGCCGTCGACTAGCGGGGGGAATGAGCAGTTCTTC. It specifies CASSGPSTSGGNEQFF.

In its sample, this clone was seen a few times. The CDR3 here is CASSTLSGWNTEAFF. The DNA for the CDR3 is TGTGCCAGTAGTACCCTCTCAGGGTGGAACACTGAAGCTTTCTTT. The chain is built from TRBV19 and TRBJ1-1; D perhaps matches TRBD1 (5 bases). The CDR3 runs 15 residues. V gave up 4 bases and J gave up 1 base, with 13 bases separating them. Germline assignment: CDR1 LNHDA and CDR2 SQIVND (reference sequence). The complete variable domain, with remaining parts taken from reference TRBV19 and TRBJ1-1, reads DGGITQSPKYLFRKEGQNVTLSCEQNLNHDAMYWYRQDPGQGLRLIYYSQIVNDFQKGDIAEGYSVSREKKESFPLTVTSAQKNPTAFYLCASSTLSGWNTEAFFGQGTRLTVV.

CDR3 in DNA: TGTGCCAGCAGCCAAGGGAGACTAGCGGGGGGGCCCGGCTTCTCAGAGACCCAGTACTTC. It translates to CASSQGRLAGGPGFSETQYF. The chain couples TRBV4-2 to TRBJ2-5, with TRBD2 matching 14 bases. The length of the CDR3 is 20 residues. V was clipped by 1 base and J by 4 bases; unmatched bases: 14. The germline V gene encodes CDR1 LGHNA and CDR2 YNFKEQ.

This rearrangement joins TRBV18 to TRBJ1-3; D is unresolved. V was pared by 2 bases and J by 0 bases, with 11 bases between. Germline loops: CDR1 KGHSH, CDR2 LQKENI. The CDR3 loop spans 16 amino acids. CDR3 bases: TGTGCCAGCTCACCAAACGGGCCGTCCTCTGGAAACACCATATATTTT. This translates into CASSPNGPSSGNTIYF.

V usage is TRBV5-1 and J usage is TRBJ2-5; D is undetermined. Trimming pared 4 bases from V and 0 bases from J, leaving 4 bases between. Germline CDR1 SGHRS, CDR2 YFSETQ. CDR3 length equals 12 residues. The DNA of the CDR3 is TGCGCCAGCAGCCGCAACCAAGAGACCCAGTACTTC. This translates into CASSRNQETQYF.

V and J are TRBV11-2 and TRBJ2-7; TRBD1 matches 9 bases. Germline CDR1 SGHAT, CDR2 FQNNGV. The CDR3 length is 13 residues. J was trimmed by 4 bases and V by 6 bases; bases with no gene match: 4. The CDR3 region has the DNA TGTGCCAGCAGGAAGGGACAGGGTTACGAGCAGTACTTC. Translation: CASRKGQGYEQYF.

This clone is termed medium-sized. This chain uses TRBV28 with TRBJ1-1; D is unclear. Germline CDR1 reads MDHEN; CDR2 reads SYDVKM. The CDR3 totals 13 residues. Trimming left V 10 bases short and J 0 bases short, with 12 bases between. The chain's CDR3 is CATGSNMNTEAFF. CDR3 nucleotides: TGTGCCACCGGGTCTAACATGAACACTGAAGCTTTCTTT.

Concerning this clone itself: A read error may account for a junction end that differs from germline. The V gene is TRBV7-7, the J gene TRBJ1-1; D is ambiguous. The V gene's germline CDR1 is SSHAT and CDR2 FNYEAQ (reference sequence). This CDR3 is built from 13 residues. The CDR3 protein is CASSQGERTEAFF. CDR3 DNA sequence: TGTGCTAGCAGCCAAGGAGAGAGGACTGAAGCTTTCTTT. The whole variable domain, filled in from reference TRBV7-7 and TRBJ1-1, reads GAGVSQSPRYKVTKRGQDVTLRCDPISSHATLYWYQQALGQGPEFLTYFNYEAQPDKSGLPSDRFSAERPEGSISTLTIQRTEQRDSAMYRCASSQGERTEAFFGQGTRLTVV.

Only a few counts were recorded for this clone. The CDR3 spells CASSQGGQGLNQPQHF. In DNA form, the CDR3 reads TGTGCCAGCAGCCAAGGGGGACAGGGACTAAATCAGCCCCAGCATTTT. This chain joins TRBV14 and TRBJ1-5; 9 bases are shared with TRBD1. Germline V gene sequence: CDR1 SGHDN, CDR2 FVKESK. The V segment lost 1 base and the J segment 4 bases; nucleotides outside the gene matches: 5. The CDR3 has 16 amino acids.

V and J are TRBV4-1 and TRBJ1-5, with D hard to call. The V end was cut by 3 bases, the J end by 9 bases, with 12 bases between. Germline CDR1 MGHRA, CDR2 YSYEKL. There are 13 residues in the CDR3. CDR3 amino acids: CASSHVPEGPQHF. For the CDR3, the DNA is TGCGCCAGCAGCCATGTTCCCGAGGGGCCCCAGCATTTT.

In nucleotides, the CDR3 is TGTGCCAGCAGCTTGAGGGCAAGCGGGGTCTCCTACAATGAGCAGTTCTTC. Its translation is CASSLRASGVSYNEQFF. The chain combines TRBV11-2 with TRBJ2-1; the match to TRBD2 covers 7 bases. Germline CDR1 and CDR2: SGHAT and FQNNGV. Trimming removed 3 bases from V and 0 bases from J; junction bases left unmatched: 8. This CDR3 has 17 amino acids.

The V call is TRBV29-1, the J call TRBJ2-3, with TRBD2 matching 10 bases. Germline-derived CDR1 and CDR2 are SQVTM and ANQGSEA. The V and J ends lost 7 bases and 3 bases, in that order; junction bases with no gene match: 7. The CDR3 sequence is 14 residues long. Here the CDR3 reads CSAKRSGRTDTQYF. The DNA of the CDR3 is TGCAGCGCCAAACGTAGCGGGAGGACAGATACGCAGTATTTT.

J is TRBJ2-7 and V is TRBV5-8, with TRBD1 identical over 11 bases. J lost 4 bases, V lost 6 bases, and 6 bases had no gene match. Germline CDR1 is SGHTS and CDR2 is YDEGEE. The CDR3 is 14 residues long. In DNA, the CDR3 is TGTGCCAGCATGCGAGGACAGGGGGCTTACGAGCAGTACTTC. Its protein is CASMRGQGAYEQYF.

This chain uses TRBV15 with TRBJ2-4; 8 nucleotides align to TRBD2. The CDR3 contains 16 residues. Germline V gene lookup returns CDR1 LNHNV and CDR2 YYDKDF (reference sequence). V lost 3 bases, J lost 4 bases, and 8 bases stayed unmatched. DNA for the CDR3: TGTGCCACCAGCAGTCGAGGGGCTAGCGGGAAAAACATTCAGTACTTC. The encoded protein is CATSSRGASGKNIQYF. Complete variable domain (other parts from reference TRBV15 and TRBJ2-4): DAMVIQNPRYQVTQFGKPVTLSCSQTLNHNVMYWYQQKSSQAPKLLFHYYDKDFNNEADTPDNFQSRRPNTSFCFLDIRSPGLGDTAMYLCATSSRGASGKNIQYFGAGTRLSVL.

This chain links TRBV7-8 with TRBJ2-7; 10 bases map to TRBD1. Germline V gene lookup returns CDR1 SGHVS and CDR2 FQNEAQ. Losses at the gene ends were 6 bases for V and 1 base for J; bases not matched to a gene: 6. CDR3 length: 15 amino acids. Written as DNA, the CDR3 is TGTGCCAGCAGGTCACCGGGACAGGGGTCCTACGAGCAGTACTTC. Residues: CASRSPGQGSYEQYF. The full variable domain, completed using reference TRBV7-8 and TRBJ2-7, is GAGVSQSPRYKVAKRGQDVALRCDPISGHVSLFWYQQALGQGPEFLTYFQNEAQLDKSGLPSDRFFAERPEGSVSTLKIQRTQQEDSAVYLCASRSPGQGSYEQYFGPGTRLTVT.

This clone was detected only once. The rearrangement uses TRBV7-9 and TRBJ2-7; D is perhaps TRBD2 (6 bases). The length of the CDR3 is 14 residues. Trimming took off 5 bases at V and 0 bases at J, with 11 bases between the two ends. The germline V gene has CDR1 SEHNR and CDR2 FQNEAQ (reference sequence). CDR3 coding DNA: TGTGCCAGCAGCCCGGACTACCTCTCCTACGAGCAGTACTTC. Translating it yields CASSPDYLSYEQYF. The full variable domain, completed using reference TRBV7-9 and TRBJ2-7, is DTGVSQNPRHKITKRGQNVTFRCDPISEHNRLYWYRQTLGQGPEFLTYFQNEAQLEKSRLLSDRFSAERPKGSFSTLEIQRTEQGDSAMYLCASSPDYLSYEQYFGPGTRLTVT.

This rearrangement joins TRBV19 to TRBJ1-3; no reliable D call. Trimming removed 6 bases from V and 1 base from J, with 7 bases in between. Per germline, CDR1 LNHDA and CDR2 SQIVND (reference sequence). This CDR3 comprises 13 residues. The CDR3, as DNA: TGTGCCAGTAGCGTGATGTCTGGAAACACCATATATTTT. It translates to CASSVMSGNTIYF. Together with reference TRBV19 and TRBJ1-3, the CDR3 gives the full variable domain: DGGITQSPKYLFRKEGQNVTLSCEQNLNHDAMYWYRQDPGQGLRLIYYSQIVNDFQKGDIAEGYSVSREKKESFPLTVTSAQKNPTAFYLCASSVMSGNTIYFGEGSWLTVV.

V usage is TRBV7-2 and J usage is TRBJ2-1; 10 nucleotides line up with TRBD2. Unmatched junction bases numbered 7, after V lost 1 base and J lost 7 bases. The germline gives CDR1 SGHTA, CDR2 FQGNSA. This CDR3 spans 16 amino acids. The CDR3: CASSLVASGSGNEQFF. In DNA form, the CDR3 reads TGTGCCAGCAGCTTAGTTGCTAGCGGGAGTGGAAATGAGCAGTTCTTC.

This chain joins TRBV7-2 and TRBJ1-5; TRBD1 agrees at 9 bases. V shed 5 bases, J shed 7 bases, and the junction held 12 bases outside the gene matches. Per the germline V gene, CDR1 is SGHTA and CDR2 is FQGNSA. CDR3 length equals 16 residues. For the CDR3, the DNA is TGTGCCAGCAGCCCTACCTCTGGACAGGGGAGCCAGCCCCAGCATTTT. Protein product: CASSPTSGQGSQPQHF.

This chain joins TRBV27 and TRBJ1-6, with D unclear. Germline V gives CDR1 MNHEY, CDR2 SMNVEV (reference sequence). This CDR3 has 15 residues. With 0 bases removed from V and 6 bases from J, the gap between germline ends came to 9 bases. DNA of the CDR3: TGTGCCAGCAGTTTATCGGGAGGAGCTAATTCACCCCTCCACTTT. It codes for CASSLSGGANSPLHF.

The chain carries TRBV7-2 and TRBJ2-7; 7 nucleotides align to TRBD1. The trim removed 5 bases at V and 10 bases at J, leaving 5 bases unmatched. The germline V gene encodes CDR1 SGHTA and CDR2 FQGNSA. The CDR3 totals 11 residues. The CDR3 region is CASSLGQAQYF. The CDR3 nucleotides read TGTGCCAGCAGCCTAGGACAGGCACAGTACTTC.

This clone was found a few times. Here the CDR3 DNA reads TGCGCCAGCAGCGATGTAGGGACGGAAGCTTTCTTT. The encoded protein is CASSDVGTEAFF. This chain connects TRBV5-1 to TRBJ1-1; D is perhaps TRBD1 (5 bases). V was shortened by 4 bases and J by 8 bases, with 12 bases between the two germline ends. The CDR3 runs to 12 residues. Germline V gene data show CDR1 as SGHRS and CDR2 as YFSETQ.

V and J are TRBV6-1 and TRBJ1-5; TRBD1 matches at 7 bases. V shed 4 bases and J 1 base; nucleotides not matched to a gene: 10. Germline CDR1 MNHNS, CDR2 SASEGT. This CDR3 has 17 amino acids. The CDR3 DNA follows: TGTGCCAGCAGTGGGATAACAGGGGCTGGGAGCAATCAGCCCCAGCATTTT. Its translation: CASSGITGAGSNQPQHF.

In its sample, this clone was seen once. This chain connects TRBV5-4 to TRBJ1-5; D gene unclear. CDR3 size: 13 residues. CDR1 and CDR2 (germline): SGHNT, YYREEE (reference sequence). V was trimmed by 4 bases and J by 4 bases, leaving 9 bases between them. CDR3 amino acids: CASSPGPNQPQHF. CDR3 sequence (DNA): TGTGCCAGCAGCCCCGGGCCAAATCAGCCCCAGCATTTT.

This chain connects TRBV7-2 to TRBJ2-1; D possibly corresponds to TRBD2 (6 bases). V lost 3 bases to trimming and J lost 5 bases, with 17 bases between them. Germline V lookup: CDR1 SGHTA, CDR2 FQGNSA. The CDR3 sequence is 16 residues long. The CDR3 here is CASSFSGWGLNNEQFF. The CDR3 bases are TGTGCCAGCAGCTTTAGCGGTTGGGGACTCAACAATGAGCAGTTCTTC.

This rearrangement joins TRBV29-1 to TRBJ1-4; tentatively, D is TRBD1 (5 bases). V shed 4 bases and J shed 5 bases, with 14 bases lying between them. The CDR3 has 14 residues. The germline CDR1 and CDR2 sequences are SQVTM and ANQGSEA. The CDR3 loop reads CSVVSGTENEKLFF. In nucleotides, the CDR3 is TGCAGCGTTGTTTCCGGGACGGAAAATGAAAAACTGTTTTTT. The whole variable domain, filled in from reference TRBV29-1 and TRBJ1-4, reads SAVISQKPSRDICQRGTSLTIQCQVDSQVTMMFWYRQQPGQSLTLIATANQGSEATYESGFVIDKFPISRPNLTFSTLTVSNMSPEDSSIYLCSVVSGTENEKLFFGSGTQLSVL.

The chain employs TRBV2 and TRBJ1-5; the D gene is possibly TRBD1 (5 bases). Germline V lookup: CDR1 SNHLY, CDR2 FYNNEI. V lost 3 bases and J 6 bases, leaving 15 bases between the germline ends. The CDR3 extends over 15 amino acids. The CDR3 region is CASSEQTALSQPQHF. The CDR3 nucleotides are TGTGCCAGCAGTGAGCAGACAGCTTTGAGTCAGCCCCAGCATTTT.

Details on this clone: Other nucleotide sequences in the sample specify the same CDR3. This chain joins TRBV30 and TRBJ2-5; 8 positions match TRBD2. The ends lost 0 bases at V and 5 bases at J; junction bases unmatched: 8. Germline lookup yields CDR1 GTSNPN and CDR2 SVGIG (reference sequence). The CDR3 loop spans 15 amino acids. The CDR3, as DNA: TGTGCCTGGAGTGTACGACGGGGGGGCCGTGAGACCCAGTACTTC. It specifies CAWSVRRGGRETQYF.

The V call is TRBV27, the J call TRBJ1-2; 10 nucleotides align to TRBD1. This CDR3 comprises 16 residues. Per the germline V gene, CDR1 is MNHEY and CDR2 is SMNVEV (reference sequence). V dropped 1 base and J dropped 4; count of bases not matched to a gene: 6. DNA of the CDR3: TGTGCCAGCAGTTTATTCTCCGGGACAGGGGCCTATGGCTACACCTTC. It encodes CASSLFSGTGAYGYTF.